This is a list of T cell receptor beta chains from one sample in a study of blood T cell repertoires in COVID-19. This table comes from immunoSEQ multiplex PCR, and its TCRdb copy is limited to in-frame clones, with some not included. The table lists roughly 440,000 clones, more than 70% of them singletons, with around an eighth in the top ten. The sequenced material came from peripheral blood. These receptors came from a woman aged 45-65 years with COVID-19, enrolled during active disease. The CDR3 runs from the conserved cysteine through the conserved F or W. D genes are given only for firm matches. Only some rows state a clone size, as once, few, many or a class for expanded clones.

d_gene,v_gene,j_gene,abundance,CDR3aa,CDR3nt
TRBD1,TRBV18,TRBJ2-7,-,CASSPARDRGYEQYF,TGTGCCAGCTCACCCGCCCGGGACAGAGGATACGAGCAGTACTTC
-,TRBV4-2,TRBJ1-5,-,CASSQEIAKRLQPQHF,TGTGCCAGCAGCCAAGAAATAGCCAAGAGACTTCAGCCCCAGCATTTT
-,TRBV6-1,TRBJ1-3,-,CASSDGGVLSGNTIYF,TGTGCCAGCAGTGATGGGGGGGTTCTCTCTGGAAACACCATATATTTT
TRBD2,TRBV3-1/TRBV3-2,TRBJ2-3,-,CASSSGGFDTQYF,TGTGCCAGCAGCTCGGGGGGGTTCGATACGCAGTATTTT
-,TRBV3-1/TRBV3-2,TRBJ2-7,-,CASSQPDSSYEQYF,TGTGCCAGCAGCCAACCCGACAGCAGCTACGAGCAGTACTTC
TRBD2,TRBV12-3/TRBV12-4,TRBJ2-1,-,CASRERGEQFF,TGTGCCAGCAGGGAGCGGGGTGAGCAGTTCTTC
TRBD2,TRBV10-3,TRBJ2-1,-,CAISALASNEQFF,TGTGCCATCAGTGCACTAGCGAGCAATGAGCAGTTCTTC
TRBD1,TRBV5-5,TRBJ1-2,-,CATSSSGTGSNYGYTF,TGTGCCACCTCCTCCTCGGGGACAGGTTCGAACTATGGCTACACCTTC
TRBD1,TRBV30,TRBJ1-5,-,CAWSSPEGAQPQHF,TGTGCCTGGAGCTCCCCGGAGGGGGCCCAGCCCCAGCATTTT
TRBD2,TRBV7-2,TRBJ2-7,-,CASRKRGPSYEQYF,TGTGCCAGCAGGAAGCGGGGGCCCTCCTACGAGCAGTACTTC
-,TRBV7-9,TRBJ1-1,-,CASSLVSSTEAFF,TGTGCCAGCAGCTTAGTTTCTAGTACTGAAGCTTTCTTT
-,TRBV30,TRBJ1-6,-,CAWSYGEHSPLHF,TGTGCCTGGAGTTACGGGGAGCATTCACCCCTCCACTTT
-,TRBV2,TRBJ2-2,-,CASKPYRFGISGELFF,TGTGCCAGCAAACCCTACAGGTTCGGTATCTCCGGGGAGCTGTTTTTT
-,TRBV6-5,TRBJ1-1,once,CASSRTGRNTEAFF,TGTGCCAGCAGCCGTACAGGGAGGAACACTGAAGCTTTCTTT
-,TRBV11-2,TRBJ2-7,few,CASSQPASSGGEQYF,TGTGCCAGCAGCCAGCCGGCCTCAAGTGGAGGCGAGCAGTACTTC
TRBD2,TRBV6-2/TRBV6-3,TRBJ2-7,-,CASSRGGPYEQYF,TGTGCCAGCAGCCGGGGGGGCCCGTATGAGCAGTACTTC
-,TRBV6-2/TRBV6-3,TRBJ2-5,-,CASSYSSVGQEETQYF,TGTGCCAGCAGTTACTCGAGTGTGGGGCAAGAGGAGACCCAGTACTTC
TRBD2,TRBV5-6,TRBJ2-3,-,CASSFGLAGASTDTQYF,TGTGCCAGCAGCTTTGGTCTAGCGGGGGCTAGCACAGATACGCAGTATTTT
-,TRBV5-4,TRBJ1-4,-,CASSLVPLANEKLFF,TGTGCCAGCAGCTTGGTGCCCTTAGCTAATGAAAAACTGTTTTTT
TRBD1,TRBV24-1,TRBJ1-2,once,CATSDSDRGGFSNYGYTF,TGTGCCACCAGTGATTCGGACAGGGGAGGTTTCAGTAACTATGGCTACACCTTC
-,TRBV7-9,TRBJ2-5,-,CASSEVGAQGETQYF,TGTGCCAGCAGTGAGGTCGGCGCTCAGGGGGAGACCCAGTACTTC
TRBD1,TRBV5-1,TRBJ2-2,-,CASRRTGANTGELFF,TGCGCCAGCAGACGTACAGGGGCCAACACCGGGGAGCTGTTTTTT
-,TRBV30,TRBJ1-3,-,CAWATGSGNTIYF,TGTGCCTGGGCGACAGGCTCTGGAAACACCATATATTTT
-,TRBV24-1,TRBJ2-1,-,CATSGSLTGHNEQFF,TGTGCCACCAGTGGAAGTTTGACAGGTCACAATGAGCAGTTCTTC
-,TRBV5-1,TRBJ2-1,-,CASSLAGLVAEQFF,TGCGCCAGCAGCTTGGCGGGACTTGTTGCTGAGCAGTTCTTC
-,TRBV27,TRBJ1-6,few,CASTEGYNSPLHF,TGTGCCAGCACGGAGGGCTATAATTCACCCCTCCACTTT
-,TRBV4-1,TRBJ1-1,-,CASSSTANTEAFF,TGCGCCAGCTCTTCGACAGCGAACACTGAAGCTTTCTTT
TRBD1,TRBV19,TRBJ1-2,-,CASRTGANYGYTF,TGTGCCAGTAGGACAGGGGCTAACTATGGCTACACCTTC
-,TRBV5-8,TRBJ1-5,-,CASSFGGAHQPQHF,TGTGCCAGCAGCTTCGGCGGGGCGCATCAGCCCCAGCATTTT
-,TRBV5-6,TRBJ2-1,-,CASSRGSRTHNEQFF,TGTGCCAGCAGCCGCGGCAGCCGAACACACAATGAGCAGTTCTTC
TRBD2,TRBV11-1,TRBJ2-7,-,CASSVSTSGSYEQYF,TGTGCCAGCAGCGTCTCCACTAGCGGCTCCTACGAGCAGTACTTC
-,TRBV9,TRBJ1-1,-,CASSPILWGQEAFF,TGTGCCAGCAGCCCAATCCTCTGGGGGCAGGAAGCTTTCTTT
-,TRBV18,TRBJ1-1,-,CASSPQPGEHTEAFF,TGTGCCAGCTCACCACAACCAGGGGAACACACTGAAGCTTTCTTT
TRBD1,TRBV6-6,TRBJ2-3,-,CASRSGQVSDTQYF,TGTGCCAGCAGATCGGGACAGGTTTCGGATACGCAGTATTTT
TRBD2,TRBV5-1,TRBJ2-3,-,CASSQGQGLDTDTQYF,TGCGCCAGCAGCCAGGGGCAGGGACTAGACACAGATACGCAGTATTTT
-,TRBV10-3,TRBJ1-2,-,CAIRGGDYGYTF,TGTGCCATCAGGGGAGGGGATTATGGCTACACCTTC
-,TRBV19,TRBJ1-1,-,CASTRTDMNTEAFF,TGTGCCAGTACCCGGACAGACATGAACACTGAAGCTTTCTTT
TRBD1,TRBV7-9,TRBJ1-1,-,CASSLGDRREAEAFF,TGTGCCAGCAGCTTAGGGGACAGAAGGGAAGCTGAAGCTTTCTTT
TRBD1,TRBV9,TRBJ1-3,-,CASSAPRTGDNTIYF,TGTGCCAGCAGCGCCCCGAGGACAGGGGACAACACCATATATTTT
-,TRBV6-2/TRBV6-3,TRBJ1-2,-,CASSYSSQIYGYTF,TGTGCCAGCAGTTACTCTTCCCAGATCTATGGCTACACCTTC
TRBD1,TRBV9,TRBJ1-1,-,CASSPGQGAEAFF,TGTGCCAGCAGCCCTGGACAGGGGGCGGAAGCTTTCTTT